This T cell receptor (beta chain) was identified during a study of cytomegalovirus exposure and HLA in healthy donors (dated by TCRdb to 2017 to 2019). General notes on the study: An earlier analysis of some 600 of the donors reported about 280 Gb of sequence data and around 120 million unique TCR beta sequences obtained from around 190 million T cells. An early release that covered fewer than 750 HLA-typed donors contained 300 to 350 gigabases of sequencing data and approximately 85 million unique TCR sequences. The genetic ancestry cluster associated with self-reported Caucasian donors included roughly four fifths of the 300 to 400 genotyped donors. The study aimed to test whether cataloging public T cell receptors could reveal signatures of past pathogen exposure. The T cell repertoires of 666 subjects were profiled by immunosequencing and related to cytomegalovirus serostatus. Along with the approximately 700-subject first cohort, a separate validation cohort of some 130 different subjects was used. The study combined high-throughput TCR immunosequencing, statistical association of individual TCRs with disease status, and machine learning to predict cytomegalovirus infection status. A later analysis re-examined previously published TCR beta repertoires from 600 to 700 donors and added high-resolution HLA genotyping to investigate patterns of TCR occurrence. Rather than drawing on any new phenotypic data, the later analysis identified candidate immune exposures from TCR beta sequences and the way those sequences occurred across donors. An earlier analysis of 587 of the donors applied high-throughput TCR beta sequencing to assess whether each TCR beta V gene segment acted as functional or pseudogenic. Donor age, sex, ethnicity and CMV serostatus were compiled together with the repertoire data. In a later genetic analysis, genome-wide SNP genotypes for 398 of the 666 donors were used, and that subset was treated as a discovery cohort. All discovery cohort repertoires had been generated on a single sequencing platform. Both class I and class II loci were covered by HLA typing, at four-digit resolution. The number of typed donors differed by locus: about 620-640 for A, B, C, DRB1 and DQB1; 500 to 550 for DQA1; around 610 for DPA1; and around 450 for DPB1. A few DR-DQ haplotypes were treated as single units for association and clustering because of strong linkage in the cohort. Among around 400 genotyped donors of the cohort, an average of around 250,000 unique TCR beta nucleotide sequences was sequenced per donor, of which 15% to 20% were non-productive.

A remark on this clone: Its antigen has not been determined. The record has no base qualities; no much larger clone is one base away.

Results and caveats for the whole study, not just this receptor: In an earlier analysis of some 640 of the donors, most TCR beta V segments were observed in productive rearrangements about 87% or about 30% of the time, broadly matching IMGT annotations. According to a later genetic analysis, donors in an Asian-associated ancestry cluster had fewer N-insertions in productive TCRs than the approximately 610-donor mean. Strong co-occurrence of HLA alleles, especially DR and DQ, made assigning TCR associations to individual alleles difficult. Presence/absence analyses assumed roughly uniform sequencing depth across donors, an assumption that may not hold. A cluster of highly shared sequence variants was judged likely to represent a technical artifact of the sequencing pipeline. Correlated functional status among segregating V segments might be attributable to linkage disequilibrium, but an unknown experimental factor could not be ruled out. Most TCR sequences were observed very rarely across donors, whereas some public TCRs were present in many individuals. The classifier was reported to diagnose cytomegalovirus status with high specificity and sensitivity in both the original and validation cohorts. In the study, approximately 160 TCR beta chains were listed as associated with cytomegalovirus. Some IMGT-functional V segments, including TRBV6-2 and TRBV6-3, could not be distinguished by the 87-base-pair reads and were therefore excluded. A later analysis found that TCR association rates varied across HLA loci, with DRB1 alleles showing the most associated TCRs and HLA-C alleles the fewest. For the cohort, immune exposure information was limited to CMV serostatus. In a later genetic analysis, a missense DCLRE1C variant was associated with V-gene and J-gene trimming of TCR beta chains, and the association was replicated in an independent cohort. The authors suggested that the approach could potentially be extended to other disease states and immunological phenotypes. Specific HLA alleles were associated with 15,000 to 20,000 TCR beta sequences at a false discovery rate of 0.05 in a later analysis. In a later analysis, most CMV-associated TCR beta chains were found to appear HLA-restricted, with HLA associations seemingly driven largely by CMV exposure. A further reported finding was that TCR beta sequences accurately predicted the HLA-A and HLA-B alleles for most subjects in the first cohort. Because counts were too low, around 17 rarely observed V segments, including chromosome 9 orphons, were left out of the earlier analysis of roughly 600 of the donors. This cohort had only TCR beta chains sequenced, and the lack of alpha or paired-chain data limited which features could be detected. In a later analysis, several top co-occurrence clusters were reported to appear linked to parvovirus B19, influenza, CMV and Epstein-Barr virus. A few of the identified cytomegalovirus-associated TCR beta chains were confirmed in vitro to be specific for cytomegalovirus antigens. A later analysis found that HLA-associated TCR beta chains were more clonally expanded and had lower generation probabilities than equally common non-associated chains. Because HLA typing was unavailable for some donors at each locus, only the typed subset was used in association tests.

In total, just over 650 healthy bone marrow donors made up the cohort. All cohort members were sampled while nominally healthy, although unrecorded immune exposures were likely present. The donor tested CMV seronegative and was one of the 352 seronegative cohort members. Each donor provided a peripheral blood sample, and peripheral blood mononuclear cells were used for TCR beta sequencing. Genomic DNA extraction from the blood cell samples was performed with the Qiagen DNeasy Blood Extraction Kit. Library prep was done by the immunoSEQ multiplex PCR assay. A mixture of 60 forward primers for TCR Vbeta segments and 13 reverse primers for TCR Jbeta segments was used in the multiplex PCR. A multiplex PCR assay on genomic DNA amplified the CDR3 region of rearranged TCR beta genes. Amplified TCR beta libraries were sequenced as 87-base-pair reads on the Illumina HiSeq System. On the authors' methods: Across the 700 or so repertoires, a later analysis counted tens of millions of unique TCR beta chains, 8.5 million to 12 million of which were shared by at least two donors. A nearest-neighbor algorithm error-corrected the raw reads and collapsed the reads into unique sequences, merging closely related sequences to remove PCR and sequencing errors. V, D and J gene segments were assigned by aligning CDR3 sequences to IMGT reference sequences. For a sequence to be retained, a match of at least six nucleotides was required to both a V gene segment and a J gene segment. Rearrangements were classified as productive when the CDR3 lacked stop codons and remained in frame with V and J, and all other rearrangements were classified as non-productive. Following IMGT convention, CDR3 was defined as the stretch from the second conserved V-encoded cysteine up to the conserved J-encoded phenylalanine. The earlier analysis of about 610 of the donors excluded sequences that lacked an unambiguous match to a single V gene segment. In an earlier analysis of 587 of the donors, a V segment was called functional when productive rearrangements were above 56.7%, and segregating when the standard deviation between donors exceeded 5%. To diagnose cytomegalovirus status from the catalog of TCR beta chain sequences, a statistical classification framework was built. V and J gene assignment, in a later analysis, came from comparing TCR nucleotide sequences with IMGT/GENE-DB human TR gene sequences. Using the TCRdist pipeline, a later analysis assigned CDR3 sequences along with most-parsimonious VDJ recombination scenarios. In a later analysis, every TCR beta chain was defined by the combination of its CDR3 amino acid sequence and its V-gene family, and reads without a unique V-gene family were dropped. In a later analysis, fewer than 650 highly shared, low-generation-probability nucleotide sequences were removed to address suspected cross-contamination and a sequencing artifact. For each public chain, a later analysis derived a clonal expansion index from normalized ranks of inferred template counts within each repertoire. A later analysis computed generation probabilities with a VDJ recombination model fitted to out-of-frame rearrangements, and checked the results against IGoR. Hypergeometric tests were used in a later analysis to score TCR-TCR, TCR-HLA and TCR-CMV co-occurrence, with a repertoire-size bias correction applied to the TCR pairs. False discovery rates were estimated in a later analysis by permuting HLA or CMV assignments 20 times. A later analysis grouped co-occurring TCRs with DBSCAN, adding TCRdist sequence similarity when clustering within HLA-allele-positive subsets. Repertoires with fewer than 30,000 or more than 120,000 public chains were left out of co-occurrence clustering, as were five repertoires with anomalous nucleotide sharing. TCRdb took this table from immuneACCESS and kept in-frame rearrangements with V and J called. Such tables lack part of the clones; where checked against another copy, unresolved V genes explain under half of the gap, and the rest is unexplained. V and J calls and clone size are copied from that table; D and trimming were computed from the DNA. A total of 150,000 or so clones appear in this sample, approximately 80% of them only once. Approximately 2.5% of the sample is taken by the ten largest.

V lost 1 base and J lost 2 bases; the stretch between them is 9 bases long. CDR1 and CDR2 (SEHNR, FQNEAQ) derive from the germline V gene (reference sequence). The cysteine opens and the phenylalanine closes a CDR3 of 14 amino acids. The read is trimmed to its CDR3 DNA, 42 bases read in frame from base 1. The rearrangement combines TRBV7-9 with TRBJ2-7; no confident D gene assignment can be made. The sample taken for sequencing was PBMCs. The receptor was derived from a man aged 50 to 59 in good health and CMV-seronegative. The CDR3 region has the sequence CASSLGPVPYEQYF. The bases are TGTGCCAGCAGCTTAGGCCCGGTCCCCTACGAGCAGTACTTC.